In its sample, the clone carrying this T cell receptor (beta chain) was seen many times. The antigen is not known. The sample belongs to a study of CD8+CD57+ T cells in acquired aplastic anemia. Study as a whole: CD4+ and CD8+ cells, once sorted, gave DNA averaging 3.2 ug. There were 11 million or so reads, on average, for CD4+ cells from healthy donors.

Regarding the study as a whole: For CD8+ Simpson's diversity, patients and controls showed no significant difference. Researchers report that about 28 CD8+ CDR3 sequences appeared in both patients and controls.

The study profiled TCR beta VDJ and CDR3 using genomic DNA as template. MiXCR, applied by TCRdb to the reads, yields one record per CDR3 protein. The repertoire includes 65,000 to 85,000 distinct CDR3 sequences, under 65% of them detected once, and approximately 8.3% sits in the top ten. The CDR3 extends over 14 amino acids. Trimming took off 10 bases at V and 0 bases at J, with 13 bases between the two ends. Germline CDR1 reads SEHNR; CDR2 reads FQNEAQ (reference sequence). The rearrangement links TRBV7-9 to TRBJ2-4; D is unclear. The TCR sequence derives from a human donor in good health, serving as a control. The sample comprised sorted CD4+, CD8+, or CD8+CD57+ T cells (not recorded which) from PBMCs. This CDR3 reads CATGPRLAKNIQYF. CDR3 DNA: TGTGCCACCGGTCCTCGACTAGCCAAAAACATTCAGTACTTC.